Listed below are T cell receptor beta chains from one sample, sequenced in a study of blood T cells in healthy people across ages. TCRdb independently ran MiXCR on the 5' RACE reads; one entry per CDR3 protein. This table has 780,000 or so distinct CDR3 sequences, more than 55% appearing once. Source material: blood. The source of these receptors is a man aged 35-49 years in good health. Each CDR3 is given with its conserved first and last residue. Fields, in order: J gene, clone size, V gene, D gene, CDR3 protein, CDR3 DNA. A D gene is named only where the DNA matches it firmly. Where a row states a size, it is once, few, many or the class of an expanded clone; other rows omit it.

j_gene: TRBJ1-2
abundance: NA
v_gene: TRBV5-1
d_gene: NA
CDR3aa: CASSPEPPSNYGYTF
CDR3nt: TGCGCCAGCAGCCCCGAGCCACCTTCAAACTATGGCTACACCTTC

j_gene: TRBJ1-2
abundance: NA
v_gene: TRBV4-3
d_gene: NA
CDR3aa: CASSQDAGTYGYTF
CDR3nt: TGCGCCAGCAGCCAAGATGCCGGTACCTATGGCTACACCTTC

j_gene: TRBJ2-7
abundance: few
v_gene: TRBV7-9
d_gene: NA
CDR3aa: CASSRGWREQYF
CDR3nt: TGTGCCAGCAGCCGCGGATGGCGCGAGCAGTACTTC

j_gene: TRBJ1-2
abundance: NA
v_gene: TRBV5-1
d_gene: NA
CDR3aa: CASSLDSGEYGYTF
CDR3nt: TGCGCCAGCAGCTTGGATTCTGGGGAGTATGGCTACACCTTC

j_gene: TRBJ1-2
abundance: NA
v_gene: TRBV25-1
d_gene: NA
CDR3aa: CASSVSFDRTGYGYTF
CDR3nt: TGTGCCAGCAGTGTGTCGTTCGACAGGACTGGCTATGGCTACACCTTC

j_gene: TRBJ1-1
abundance: NA
v_gene: TRBV5-4
d_gene: NA
CDR3aa: CASSTKRSNTEAFF
CDR3nt: TGTGCCAGCAGCACAAAACGTTCGAACACTGAAGCTTTCTTT

j_gene: TRBJ1-2
abundance: few
v_gene: TRBV14
d_gene: NA
CDR3aa: CASSQRQTYGYTF
CDR3nt: TGTGCCAGCAGCCAAAGGCAGACCTATGGCTACACCTTC

j_gene: TRBJ1-1
abundance: NA
v_gene: TRBV27
d_gene: NA
CDR3aa: CASMAGPNTEAFF
CDR3nt: TGTGCCAGCATGGCAGGACCGAACACTGAAGCTTTCTTT

j_gene: TRBJ2-5
abundance: NA
v_gene: TRBV9
d_gene: NA
CDR3aa: CASSVVSGNEQYF
CDR3nt: TGTGCCAGCAGCGTAGTGTCAGGCAATGAGCAGTACTTC

j_gene: TRBJ2-1
abundance: NA
v_gene: TRBV29-1
d_gene: NA
CDR3aa: CSVEGDVSIYNEQFF
CDR3nt: TGCAGCGTTGAAGGGGACGTATCTATCTACAATGAGCAGTTCTTC

j_gene: TRBJ2-3
abundance: NA
v_gene: TRBV20-1
d_gene: TRBD2
CDR3aa: CSATGTSGPRIDTQYF
CDR3nt: TGCAGTGCGACGGGGACTAGCGGCCCGAGGATAGATACGCAGTATTTT

j_gene: TRBJ1-5
abundance: NA
v_gene: TRBV2
d_gene: NA
CDR3aa: CASSYRVSNQPQHF
CDR3nt: TGTGCCAGCAGTTACAGGGTGAGCAATCAGCCCCAGCATTTT

j_gene: TRBJ2-3
abundance: NA
v_gene: TRBV28
d_gene: NA
CDR3aa: CASSVGLVTDTQYF
CDR3nt: TGTGCCAGCAGTGTCGGGCTAGTCACAGATACGCAGTATTTT

j_gene: TRBJ2-1
abundance: NA
v_gene: TRBV27
d_gene: TRBD2
CDR3aa: CASSRPRTSGRALFGNNEQFF
CDR3nt: TGTGCCAGCAGTCGCCCGCGGACTAGCGGGAGGGCTTTATTTGGGAACAATGAGCAGTTCTTC

j_gene: TRBJ2-1
abundance: NA
v_gene: TRBV28
d_gene: TRBD2
CDR3aa: CASSYLAGGGVGEQFF
CDR3nt: TGTGCCAGCAGTTATCTAGCGGGAGGTGGGGTGGGGGAGCAGTTCTTC

j_gene: TRBJ1-5
abundance: NA
v_gene: TRBV20-1
d_gene: NA
CDR3aa: CSALVVLNQPQHF
CDR3nt: TGCAGTGCACTAGTAGTCCTTAATCAGCCCCAGCATTTT

j_gene: TRBJ2-1
abundance: NA
v_gene: TRBV13
d_gene: NA
CDR3aa: CASSSRRNEQFF
CDR3nt: TGTGCCAGCAGCTCCCGGCGGAATGAGCAGTTCTTC

j_gene: TRBJ2-1
abundance: NA
v_gene: TRBV6-2/TRBV6-3
d_gene: NA
CDR3aa: CASSSLAGFSYNEQFF
CDR3nt: TGTGCCAGCAGTTCCCTCGCGGGTTTTTCCTACAATGAGCAGTTCTTC

j_gene: TRBJ2-5
abundance: NA
v_gene: TRBV29-1
d_gene: TRBD2
CDR3aa: CSVSTSGETQYF
CDR3nt: TGCAGCGTCTCAACTAGCGGGGAGACCCAGTACTTC

j_gene: TRBJ1-5
abundance: NA
v_gene: TRBV6-6
d_gene: NA
CDR3aa: CASAARNQPQHF
CDR3nt: TGTGCCAGCGCAGCCCGTAATCAGCCCCAGCATTTT

j_gene: TRBJ2-1
abundance: NA
v_gene: TRBV11-3
d_gene: TRBD2
CDR3aa: CASSLTSGRASYNEQFF
CDR3nt: TGTGCCAGCAGCCTGACTAGCGGGAGGGCCTCCTACAATGAGCAGTTCTTC

j_gene: TRBJ2-6
abundance: NA
v_gene: TRBV6-5
d_gene: NA
CDR3aa: CASRRDSGANVLTF
CDR3nt: TGTGCCAGCAGGAGGGATTCTGGGGCCAACGTCCTGACTTTC

j_gene: TRBJ2-3
abundance: NA
v_gene: TRBV14
d_gene: TRBD2
CDR3aa: CASSQDFRLAGQSTDTQYF
CDR3nt: TGTGCCAGCAGCCAAGATTTCCGACTAGCGGGGCAAAGCACAGATACGCAGTATTTT

j_gene: TRBJ2-1
abundance: NA
v_gene: TRBV11-1
d_gene: NA
CDR3aa: CASSLEVRGHEQFF
CDR3nt: TGTGCCAGCAGCTTAGAGGTCAGGGGCCACGAGCAGTTCTTC

j_gene: TRBJ2-7
abundance: NA
v_gene: TRBV28
d_gene: NA
CDR3aa: CASSSRRGWRGGEQYF
CDR3nt: TGTGCCAGCAGTTCCCGCCGGGGGTGGCGTGGCGGCGAGCAGTACTTC

j_gene: TRBJ1-2
abundance: NA
v_gene: TRBV21-1
d_gene: NA
CDR3aa: CASSKAWAGGHGYTF
CDR3nt: TGTGCCAGCAGCAAAGCGTGGGCAGGGGGGCATGGCTACACCTTC

j_gene: TRBJ2-1
abundance: NA
v_gene: TRBV5-1
d_gene: NA
CDR3aa: CASSSEGIEQFF
CDR3nt: TGCGCCAGCAGCTCAGAAGGGATCGAGCAGTTCTTC

j_gene: TRBJ2-7
abundance: NA
v_gene: TRBV6-2/TRBV6-3
d_gene: TRBD1
CDR3aa: CASSSVGTGHDLYEQYF
CDR3nt: TGTGCCAGCAGTTCAGTTGGGACAGGTCACGATCTGTACGAGCAGTACTTC

j_gene: TRBJ2-7
abundance: NA
v_gene: TRBV27
d_gene: NA
CDR3aa: CASSTATLAVGPNEQYF
CDR3nt: TGTGCCAGCAGTACCGCGACCCTTGCGGTAGGGCCCAACGAGCAGTACTTC

j_gene: TRBJ1-2
abundance: NA
v_gene: TRBV7-2
d_gene: NA
CDR3aa: CASSPRGGGLAYGYTF
CDR3nt: TGTGCCAGCAGCCCCCGTGGGGGGGGGCTGGCCTATGGCTACACCTTC

j_gene: TRBJ2-3
abundance: NA
v_gene: TRBV29-1
d_gene: TRBD1
CDR3aa: CSVGQGPTDTQYF
CDR3nt: TGCAGCGTGGGACAGGGACCCACAGATACGCAGTATTTT

j_gene: TRBJ2-1
abundance: NA
v_gene: TRBV28
d_gene: TRBD1
CDR3aa: CASSPQRQGADEQFF
CDR3nt: TGTGCCAGCAGTCCCCAGAGACAGGGGGCGGATGAGCAGTTCTTC

j_gene: TRBJ2-4
abundance: NA
v_gene: TRBV12-3/TRBV12-4
d_gene: TRBD1
CDR3aa: CASSSLDRAAKNIQYF
CDR3nt: TGTGCCAGCAGCTCCTTGGACAGGGCGGCCAAAAACATTCAGTACTTC

j_gene: TRBJ2-5
abundance: many
v_gene: TRBV7-2
d_gene: NA
CDR3aa: CASSQYTDGTQYF
CDR3nt: TGTGCCAGCAGCCAATACACTGACGGTACCCAGTACTTC

j_gene: TRBJ2-1
abundance: NA
v_gene: TRBV7-2
d_gene: TRBD2
CDR3aa: CASLSGGRINNEQFF
CDR3nt: TGTGCCAGCTTGTCGGGCGGGAGAATCAACAATGAGCAGTTCTTC

j_gene: TRBJ2-5
abundance: NA
v_gene: TRBV6-5
d_gene: NA
CDR3aa: CASRTYFGPGTQYF
CDR3nt: TGTGCCAGCAGGACTTACTTTGGCCCTGGGACCCAGTACTTC

j_gene: TRBJ1-2
abundance: NA
v_gene: TRBV14
d_gene: TRBD1
CDR3aa: CASSPRLQGAYGYTF
CDR3nt: TGTGCCAGCAGCCCGCGGCTACAGGGGGCCTATGGCTACACCTTC

j_gene: TRBJ2-3
abundance: few
v_gene: TRBV29-1
d_gene: NA
CDR3aa: CSVTTAGQLSTDTQYF
CDR3nt: TGCAGCGTCACGACAGCGGGACAGCTAAGCACAGATACGCAGTATTTT

j_gene: TRBJ2-7
abundance: NA
v_gene: TRBV6-5
d_gene: NA
CDR3aa: CASSYRQAYEQYF
CDR3nt: TGTGCCAGCAGCTACCGACAGGCCTACGAGCAGTACTTC

j_gene: TRBJ1-6
abundance: NA
v_gene: TRBV25-1
d_gene: NA
CDR3aa: CASTGPSGSYNSPLHF
CDR3nt: TGTGCCAGCACAGGGCCCAGCGGCTCCTATAATTCACCCCTCCACTTT

j_gene: TRBJ1-6
abundance: NA
v_gene: TRBV20-1
d_gene: NA
CDR3aa: CSAPHGSPLHF
CDR3nt: TGCAGTGCTCCCCACGGTTCACCCCTCCACTTT

j_gene: TRBJ1-2
abundance: NA
v_gene: TRBV4-2
d_gene: NA
CDR3aa: CASSRGRGDRAGYTF
CDR3nt: TGTGCCAGCAGCCGCGGACGGGGGGACCGCGCCGGCTACACCTTC

j_gene: TRBJ2-3
abundance: NA
v_gene: TRBV25-1
d_gene: NA
CDR3aa: CASSDWGASTDTQYF
CDR3nt: TGTGCCAGCAGTGATTGGGGGGCTAGCACAGATACGCAGTATTTT

j_gene: TRBJ2-6
abundance: NA
v_gene: TRBV2
d_gene: NA
CDR3aa: CASNQGSHSGANVLTF
CDR3nt: TGTGCCAGCAACCAAGGCAGCCACTCTGGGGCCAACGTCCTGACTTTC

j_gene: TRBJ1-1
abundance: NA
v_gene: TRBV12-3/TRBV12-4
d_gene: NA
CDR3aa: CASSLTGGPLVEAFF
CDR3nt: TGTGCCAGCAGTCTTACAGGTGGGCCCCTGGTTGAAGCTTTCTTT

j_gene: TRBJ2-5
abundance: NA
v_gene: TRBV3-1
d_gene: NA
CDR3aa: CASSQFSEWTQYF
CDR3nt: TGTGCCAGCAGCCAATTTTCGGAGTGGACCCAGTACTTC

j_gene: TRBJ2-1
abundance: NA
v_gene: TRBV20-1
d_gene: TRBD1
CDR3aa: CSADGTGEGNEQFF
CDR3nt: TGCAGTGCTGACGGGACAGGGGAGGGCAATGAGCAGTTCTTC

j_gene: TRBJ2-5
abundance: many
v_gene: TRBV5-1
d_gene: TRBD2
CDR3aa: CASSSGLAGSQETQYF
CDR3nt: TGCGCCAGCAGCTCTGGACTAGCGGGTAGCCAAGAGACCCAGTACTTC

j_gene: TRBJ1-2
abundance: NA
v_gene: TRBV20-1
d_gene: NA
CDR3aa: CSATDSFNYGYTF
CDR3nt: TGCAGTGCTACCGACAGCTTTAACTATGGCTACACCTTC

j_gene: TRBJ2-2
abundance: NA
v_gene: TRBV9
d_gene: NA
CDR3aa: CASSVQAGALAGELFF
CDR3nt: TGTGCCAGCAGCGTACAGGCAGGGGCCTTGGCCGGGGAGCTGTTTTTT

j_gene: TRBJ2-3
abundance: NA
v_gene: TRBV14
d_gene: NA
CDR3aa: CASSQDGHTQYF
CDR3nt: TGTGCCAGCAGCCAAGATGGGCATACGCAGTATTTT

j_gene: TRBJ2-3
abundance: NA
v_gene: TRBV20-1
d_gene: TRBD2
CDR3aa: CSARPLSGVSQYF
CDR3nt: TGCAGTGCCAGACCATTAAGCGGGGTGTCGCAGTATTTT

j_gene: TRBJ1-2
abundance: NA
v_gene: TRBV7-2
d_gene: NA
CDR3aa: CASSLEVRGGNYGYTF
CDR3nt: TGTGCCAGCAGCTTAGAAGTCCGGGGAGGAAACTATGGCTACACCTTC

j_gene: TRBJ1-2
abundance: few
v_gene: TRBV3-1
d_gene: NA
CDR3aa: CASSQGPYGYTF
CDR3nt: TGTGCCAGCAGCCAAGGTCCGTATGGCTACACCTTC

j_gene: TRBJ1-1
abundance: NA
v_gene: TRBV5-6
d_gene: TRBD1
CDR3aa: CASSPTGWRMNTEAFF
CDR3nt: TGTGCCAGCAGCCCGACAGGGTGGAGGATGAACACTGAAGCTTTCTTT

j_gene: TRBJ2-7
abundance: once
v_gene: TRBV7-9
d_gene: NA
CDR3aa: CASSRDKSEQYF
CDR3nt: TGTGCCAGCAGCCGGGATAAAAGTGAGCAGTACTTC

j_gene: TRBJ1-1
abundance: NA
v_gene: TRBV7-9
d_gene: NA
CDR3aa: CASSGTATPGTEAFF
CDR3nt: TGTGCCAGCAGCGGGACGGCCACGCCGGGCACTGAAGCTTTCTTT

j_gene: TRBJ1-2
abundance: few
v_gene: TRBV5-1
d_gene: NA
CDR3aa: CASSLNTGISANYGYTF
CDR3nt: TGCGCCAGCAGCTTGAACACAGGGATCTCCGCTAACTATGGCTACACCTTC

j_gene: TRBJ1-2
abundance: NA
v_gene: TRBV29-1
d_gene: NA
CDR3aa: CSVEYGSGGYTF
CDR3nt: TGCAGCGTTGAATATGGATCGGGAGGCTACACCTTC

j_gene: TRBJ1-6
abundance: NA
v_gene: TRBV5-6
d_gene: NA
CDR3aa: CASSPGINSPLHF
CDR3nt: TGTGCCAGCAGCCCGGGGATCAATTCACCCCTCCACTTT